This entry lists 20 T cell receptor beta chains sequenced from one sample in a study of a mutant IDH1 vaccine in newly diagnosed glioma. No antigen has been identified for these receptors. Assay used: immunoSEQ multiplex PCR; TCRdb lists only in-frame clones, some missing. The data show 35,000 to 50,000 clones, with 84% seen just once and approximately 2% held by the top ten. This sample's time point: week 11, during vaccination. Every vaccination contained 300 ug of the mutant IDH1 20-mer peptide and was paired with topical imiquimod. The source material was PBMCs, sampled from a glioma patient whose treatment included an IDH1 peptide vaccine. The source of these receptors is a man aged 40-55 years with glioma.

The V and J genes are TRBV9 and TRBJ1-1; D unresolved. Trimming removed 0 bases at V and 5 bases at J, with 17 bases between. CDR1 is SGDLS and CDR2 is YYNGEE in the germline V gene. The CDR3 totals 16 residues. The CDR3 DNA reads TGTGCCAGCAGCGTAGCGGGGATGGGTATGAGGACTGAAGCTTTCTTT. This translates into CASSVAGMGMRTEAFF.

The chain recombines TRBV7-9 with TRBJ2-7, with 8 bases fitting TRBD1. Unmatched junction bases numbered 4, after V lost 1 base and J lost 2 bases. The CDR3 loop spans 15 amino acids. Germline CDR1 reads SEHNR; CDR2 reads FQNEAQ (reference sequence). In nucleotides, the CDR3 is TGTGCCAGCAGCTTAGGGGGCAGGGGGCCCTACGAGCAGTACTTC. This encodes CASSLGGRGPYEQYF.

The chain links TRBV5-1 to TRBJ1-4; tentative D call: TRBD1 (5 bases). Trimming pared 4 bases from V and 5 bases from J, leaving 12 bases between. CDR1 is SGHRS, CDR2 YFSETQ, per germline. CDR3 length: 14 residues. The CDR3 spells CASSLAGGNEKLFF. The DNA for the CDR3 is TGCGCCAGCAGCCTAGCGGGGGGGAATGAAAAACTGTTTTTT.

V is TRBV19 and J is TRBJ2-7; 7 positions match TRBD1. V lost 5 bases to trimming and J lost 0 bases; unmatched junction nucleotides: 4. Per the germline V gene, CDR1 is LNHDA and CDR2 is SQIVND (reference sequence). The CDR3 has 14 amino acids. The CDR3 region is CASSAGTASYEQYF. The DNA of the CDR3 is TGTGCCAGTAGTGCCGGGACAGCCTCCTACGAGCAGTACTTC.

The chain carries TRBV7-2 and TRBJ1-5, with 10 positions matching TRBD1. This CDR3 region has 15 residues. V gave up 5 bases and J gave up 6 bases; unmatched junction bases: 7. Per germline, CDR1 SGHTA and CDR2 FQGNSA. The CDR3 loop reads CASSVDRGRTQPQHF. CDR3 sequence (DNA): TGTGCCAGCAGCGTCGACAGGGGGCGAACTCAGCCCCAGCATTTT.

J is TRBJ1-1 and V is TRBV19; the D gene is possibly TRBD1 (5 bases). Trimming took off 5 bases at V and 2 bases at J, with 9 bases between the two ends. This CDR3 is built from 13 residues. Germline CDR1 and CDR2: LNHDA and SQIVND (reference sequence). CDR3 in amino acids: CASSPRENTEAFF. Here the CDR3 DNA reads TGTGCCAGTAGTCCCAGGGAAAACACTGAAGCTTTCTTT.

V and J are TRBV5-1 and TRBJ2-2; D gene ambiguous. V lost 6 bases and J 6 bases, leaving 21 bases between the germline ends. CDR1 and CDR2 from the germline V gene are SGHRS and YFSETQ. The CDR3 covers 16 residues. CDR3 sequence (DNA): TGCGCCAGCAAGACACAAGCAGTAGTAGGGTCCGGGGAGCTGTTTTTT. Its protein product is CASKTQAVVGSGELFF. Full variable domain (outside the CDR3, taken from reference TRBV5-1 and TRBJ2-2): KAGVTQTPRYLIKTRGQQVTLSCSPISGHRSVSWYQQTPGQGLQFLFEYFSETQRNKGNFPGRFSGRQFSNSRSEMNVSTLELGDSALYLCASKTQAVVGSGELFFGEGSRLTVL.

J is TRBJ2-7 and V is TRBV20-1; D gene unclear. The CDR3 has 11 residues. In germline, CDR1 is DFQATT, CDR2 SNEGSKA (reference sequence). V lost 8 bases and J 3 bases, leaving 11 bases between the germline ends. The CDR3 protein is CSTSKIYEQYF. The CDR3 region has the DNA TGCAGTACCAGCAAAATCTACGAGCAGTACTTC.

The chain employs TRBV6-1 and TRBJ2-7; 9 positions match TRBD1. The V and J ends lost 4 bases and 6 bases, in that order; junction bases with no gene match: 7. There are 14 residues in the CDR3. Germline CDR1 is MNHNS and CDR2 is SASEGT. CDR3 sequence reads: CASSAGTGSGEQYF. CDR3 bases: TGTGCCAGCAGTGCCGGGACAGGGAGCGGCGAGCAGTACTTC.

The count of this clone is one. The chain recombines TRBV4-3 with TRBJ2-3, with TRBD1 identical over 7 bases. Germline V gene sequence: CDR1 LGHNA, CDR2 YSLEER. After removal of 4 bases from V and 4 bases from J, the junction contained 11 bases not matched to a gene. This CDR3 has 16 residues. CDR3 protein: CASSPDRSRASDTQYF. DNA for the CDR3: TGCGCCAGCAGCCCGGACAGGAGCCGAGCGTCAGATACGCAGTATTTT.

The chain combines TRBV6-5 with TRBJ2-5; unclear D gene. V shed 2 bases and J shed 2 bases, with 6 bases lying between them. CDR3 length equals 13 residues. Looked up from germline, CDR1 is MNHEY and CDR2 is SVGAGI. As DNA, the CDR3 is TGTGCCAGCAGTTACGACTTACAAGAGACCCAGTACTTC. Its protein is CASSYDLQETQYF.

The J gene is TRBJ2-4, the V gene TRBV25-1, with D hard to call. The CDR3 runs to 14 residues. V dropped 7 bases and J dropped 1 base, with 11 bases sitting between them. Per germline, CDR1 MGHDK and CDR2 SYGVNS. CDR3 DNA sequence: TGTGCCAGCACAGACGCCATGGCCAAAAACATTCAGTACTTC. As protein: CASTDAMAKNIQYF.

The CDR3 nucleotides are TGCGCCAGCAGCTTGATGTGGAGACAAATTAACACTGAAGCTTTCTTT. Translated, it gives CASSLMWRQINTEAFF. This sequence joins TRBV5-1 and TRBJ1-1; D unresolved. Germline V gene data show CDR1 as SGHRS and CDR2 as YFSETQ. Trimming took 1 base from V and 2 from J, leaving 15 bases between them. The CDR3 length is 16 residues.

The CDR3 bases are TGTGCCAGCAGCGTAGCCAGCAAGGCGTACGAGCAGTACTTC. This translates into CASSVASKAYEQYF. The J gene is TRBJ2-7, the V gene TRBV9, with D unclear. Trimming removed 0 bases at V and 4 bases at J, with 11 bases between. The CDR3 is made up of 14 amino acids. CDR1 and CDR2 from the germline V gene are SGDLS and YYNGEE.

J is TRBJ2-1 and V is TRBV4-1, with D perhaps matching TRBD2 (5 bases). The CDR3 covers 18 residues. V dropped 0 bases and J dropped 0 bases, with 15 bases sitting between them. CDR1 is MGHRA, CDR2 YSYEKL, per germline. In DNA form, the CDR3 reads TGCGCCAGCAGCCAAGACCCCCAGGCGGGCAGCTCCTACAATGAGCAGTTCTTC. Amino acids: CASSQDPQAGSSYNEQFF.

The CDR3 DNA sequence: TGTGCCAGCAGTGAGGACGGGCCTCCCGCCTATGGCTACACCTTC. Amino acids: CASSEDGPPAYGYTF. The chain carries TRBV6-6 and TRBJ1-2; no clear D. V lost 5 bases and J 4 bases, leaving 17 bases between the germline ends. This CDR3 is built from 15 residues. Germline V gene lookup returns CDR1 MNHNY and CDR2 SVGAGI (reference sequence).

The V and J genes are TRBV21-1 and TRBJ1-2; TRBD1 is the table's D call, not checked against the DNA. TRBV21-1 is a documented pseudogene. The CDR3 spans 15 residues. CDR3 loop: CASSKVGRSDYGYTF. The CDR3 DNA is TGTGCCAGCAGCAAAGTTGGCAGATCAGATTATGGCTACACCTTC.

The V gene is TRBV7-8, the J gene TRBJ2-3; D unclear. From germline, CDR1 is SGHVS and CDR2 FQNEAQ. V dropped 5 bases and J dropped 3 bases, with 15 bases sitting between them. This CDR3 has 15 amino acids. The CDR3 protein is CASSISFGSTDTQYF. As DNA, the CDR3 is TGTGCCAGCAGCATCTCCTTTGGGTCGACAGATACGCAGTATTTT. Full variable domain (rest looked up from reference TRBV7-8 and TRBJ2-3): GAGVSQSPRYKVAKRGQDVALRCDPISGHVSLFWYQQALGQGPEFLTYFQNEAQLDKSGLPSDRFFAERPEGSVSTLKIQRTQQEDSAVYLCASSISFGSTDTQYFGPGTRLTVL.

The chain couples TRBV5-1 to TRBJ1-4, with D perhaps matching TRBD1 (5 bases). Germline V gene lookup returns CDR1 SGHRS and CDR2 YFSETQ. The length of the CDR3 is 16 residues. Trimming stripped 0 bases from V and 8 bases from J, with 17 bases between. Here the CDR3 reads CASSLVAGGPYEKLFF. For the CDR3, the DNA is TGCGCCAGCAGCTTGGTAGCGGGGGGTCCGTACGAAAAACTGTTTTTT. The full variable domain, with the rest looked up from reference TRBV5-1 and TRBJ1-4, is KAGVTQTPRYLIKTRGQQVTLSCSPISGHRSVSWYQQTPGQGLQFLFEYFSETQRNKGNFPGRFSGRQFSNSRSEMNVSTLELGDSALYLCASSLVAGGPYEKLFFGSGTQLSVL.

The CDR3 nucleotides read TGTGCCAGCATTGATGCCAACTACAATGAGCAGTTCTTC. Translation gives CASIDANYNEQFF. The rearrangement joins TRBV2 to TRBJ2-1; D unclear. Germline assignment: CDR1 SNHLY and CDR2 FYNNEI. The CDR3 totals 13 residues. V was pared by 7 bases and J by 3 bases, with 10 bases between.